Sequencing of this TCR beta chain was carried out in a study of beta chain features in type 1 diabetes. Whole-study findings and limits: A moderate, significant TCRB CDR3 shortening appeared in type 1 diabetes across four CD4+ subsets. For TCRB rearrangement, an influence of HLA type remained unresolved here.

In this sample, this clone turned up a few times. Its antigen is currently unknown. The isolated RNA, all of it, was reverse transcribed, so expressed TCRB transcripts were what got sequenced. Libraries were prepared by immunoSEQ multiplex PCR; TCRdb keeps only in-frame clonotypes and omits some of them. Among 500,000 to 850,000 clones listed, roughly 13% were seen once. The source is a man aged 18 to 30 with type 1 diabetes. The source material was naive CD4+ T cells from blood.

CDR3 residues: CASSSLLASGSSYNEQFF. The CDR3 DNA reads TGTGCCAGCAGCTCCCTCCTCGCTAGCGGGAGCTCCTACAATGAGCAGTTCTTC. This sequence joins TRBV7-9 and TRBJ2-1, with 10 bases matching TRBD2. Germline CDR1 and CDR2: SEHNR and FQNEAQ (reference sequence). This CDR3 has 18 residues. Unmatched junction bases numbered 9, after V lost 4 bases and J lost 0 bases.